This entry lists 12 T cell receptor beta chains sequenced from one sample in a study of PD-1 blockade in classical Hodgkin lymphoma. Every single patient, without exception, relapsed after autologous stem cell transplantation, and brentuximab vedotin exposure varied. Clones were sequenced by immunoSEQ multiplex PCR, and TCRdb holds only the in-frame ones, with some missing. The sample shows some 24,000 clones, 70% to 80% of them seen only once. The sequencing used peripheral blood mononuclear cells (PBMCs), collected at baseline. Receptors were obtained from a human donor with classical Hodgkin lymphoma.

V gene TRBV11-3 combines with J gene TRBJ2-5; 11 nucleotides match TRBD1. The CDR3 spans 15 residues. The germline CDR1 and CDR2 sequences are SGHNT and YENEEA. The V gene end was trimmed by 4 bases and the J gene end by 5 bases; junction bases not matched to a gene: 6. CDR3: CASSSRTGGVETQYF. The DNA for the CDR3 is TGTGCCAGCAGCTCCCGGACAGGGGGCGTGGAGACCCAGTACTTC.

The rearrangement links TRBV28 to TRBJ2-1; D gene uncertain. This CDR3 spans 15 amino acids. Per germline, CDR1 MDHEN and CDR2 SYDVKM. V was trimmed by 1 base and J by 0 bases, leaving 7 bases between them. In DNA, the CDR3 is TGTGCCAGCAGTTTATTTGCGGCCTCCTACAATGAGCAGTTCTTC. It encodes CASSLFAASYNEQFF.

This clone is classed as medium-sized (0.01 to 0.1%). The rearrangement uses TRBV5-4 and TRBJ1-1; D may be TRBD1 (5 bases). Trimming shortened V by 1 base and J by 1 base, and 14 bases separated the two germline ends. Germline V gene data show CDR1 as SGHNT and CDR2 as YYREEE (reference sequence). CDR3 length: 16 residues. This CDR3 reads CASSLWVLGRNTEAFF. CDR3 bases: TGTGCCAGCAGCTTGTGGGTCCTGGGACGGAACACTGAAGCTTTCTTT.

V usage is TRBV11-2 and J usage is TRBJ2-3, with 9 bases aligning to TRBD2. The CDR3 spans 18 residues. Germline V gene data show CDR1 as SGHAT and CDR2 as FQNNGV. After removal of 1 base from V and 2 bases from J, the junction contained 10 bases not matched to a gene. The chain's CDR3 is CASSLGRLAGRFTDTQYF. In DNA form, the CDR3 reads TGTGCCAGCAGCTTAGGTCGCCTAGCGGGACGATTCACAGATACGCAGTATTTT.

J is TRBJ1-1 and V is TRBV4-1; D not resolved. Germline V gene data show CDR1 as MGHRA and CDR2 as YSYEKL. The CDR3 runs to 12 residues. The V end was cut by 1 base, the J end by 7 bases, with 7 bases between. This CDR3 reads CASSQGESEAFF. The DNA of the CDR3 is TGCGCCAGCAGCCAAGGGGAGAGTGAAGCTTTCTTT.

With respect to this clone: Other DNA sequences in this sample translate to the same CDR3. The V and J genes are TRBV14 and TRBJ1-2; D is unclear. V lost 1 base to trimming and J lost 5 bases, with 8 bases between them. CDR3 length: 13 residues. Germline values: CDR1 SGHDN, CDR2 FVKESK. CDR3 coding DNA: TGTGCCAGCAGCCAAGTAGCAGGTTATGGCTACACCTTC. Amino acids: CASSQVAGYGYTF.

This chain uses TRBV21-1 with TRBJ2-1. TRBV21-1 is recorded as a pseudogene. This CDR3 is 14 amino acids long. The CDR3 region has the DNA TGTGCCAGCAGCTTGCGAGGGGAGCTCTATGAGCAGTTCTTC. It encodes CASSLRGELYEQFF.

This chain connects TRBV21-1 to TRBJ1-5; the DNA was not used to check the table's D call, TRBD1. TRBV21-1 is noted as a pseudogene. The CDR3 spans 16 residues. Here the CDR3 reads CASSGRQGQPNQPQHF. The CDR3, as DNA: TGTGCCAGCAGCGGTAGACAGGGACAGCCTAATCAGCCCCAGCATTTT.

The chain carries TRBV15 and TRBJ1-5, with a possible D match to TRBD1 (5 bases). V shed 4 bases and J shed 6 bases, with 13 bases lying between them. This CDR3 spans 14 amino acids. Germline CDR1 and CDR2: LNHNV and YYDKDF (reference sequence). The CDR3: CATSMGVRSQPQHF. In DNA form, the CDR3 reads TGTGCCACCAGCATGGGGGTTCGGAGTCAGCCCCAGCATTTT.

This sequence joins TRBV2 and TRBJ1-1, with D perhaps matching TRBD1 (6 bases). Trimming removed 2 bases from V and 4 bases from J, with 14 bases in between. Germline V gene data show CDR1 as SNHLY and CDR2 as FYNNEI. The CDR3 runs 15 residues. The DNA for the CDR3 is TGTGCCAGCAGTGAATCCCGGACAGCCCCCACTGAAGCTTTCTTT. This encodes CASSESRTAPTEAFF. Based on the CDR3 plus reference TRBV2 and TRBJ1-1, the full variable domain is EPEVTQTPSHQVTQMGQEVILRCVPISNHLYFYWYRQILGQKVEFLVSFYNNEISEKSEIFDDQFSVERPDGSNFTLKIRSTKLEDSAMYFCASSESRTAPTEAFFGQGTRLTVV.

V is TRBV9 and J is TRBJ1-2, with a weak D call TRBD1 (5 bases). Germline V gene sequence: CDR1 SGDLS, CDR2 YYNGEE. V was trimmed by 4 bases and J by 0 bases, leaving 10 bases between them. This CDR3 is built from 14 residues. For the CDR3, the DNA is TGTGCCAGCAGCCCTCGGGGGACTAACTATGGCTACACCTTC. Translation gives CASSPRGTNYGYTF.

V is TRBV10-3 and J is TRBJ1-2; no reliable D call. Germline V gene lookup returns CDR1 ENHRY and CDR2 SYGVKD. CDR3 size: 11 residues. V shed 0 bases and J shed 5 bases, with 1 base lying between them. In DNA form, the CDR3 reads TGTGCCATCAGTGAGTCTTATGGCTACACCTTC. Protein product: CAISESYGYTF.